This TCR beta chain appears in the sequencing data of a study of OX40 agonist ivuxolimab in advanced cancers. Overall study context: The dose-escalation group included hepatocellular carcinoma, melanoma, renal cell carcinoma and head and neck cancer.

Measured with immunoSEQ multiplex PCR; TCRdb has only the in-frame clones, and not every one. The sample has 55,000 or so clones; approximately 90% are singletons. About this clone itself: Its antigen is undetermined.

The study, taken as a whole, reports: At 0.1 to 3.0 mg/kg and by week 6, clonal expansion occurred in CD4+ and CD8+ blood T cells. Low levels of normalized T-cell clonal expansion also appeared in some nonresponders.

The CDR3 covers 12 residues. V was shortened by 2 bases and J by 6 bases, with 5 bases between the two germline ends. Germline CDR1 is SGHRS and CDR2 is YFSETQ. This chain joins TRBV5-1 and TRBJ2-2; tentative D call: TRBD1 (5 bases). This receptor was taken from an adult with an advanced solid tumor such as melanoma, head and neck, liver or kidney cancer. Sequenced material: CD4+ or CD8+ T cells sorted from blood, taken in a trial of the OX40 agonist ivuxolimab. CDR3 coding DNA: TGCGCCAGCAGCTTAGGGGCCGGGGAGCTGTTTTTT. This encodes CASSLGAGELFF. Complete variable domain (other parts from reference TRBV5-1 and TRBJ2-2): KAGVTQTPRYLIKTRGQQVTLSCSPISGHRSVSWYQQTPGQGLQFLFEYFSETQRNKGNFPGRFSGRQFSNSRSEMNVSTLELGDSALYLCASSLGAGELFFGEGSRLTVL.